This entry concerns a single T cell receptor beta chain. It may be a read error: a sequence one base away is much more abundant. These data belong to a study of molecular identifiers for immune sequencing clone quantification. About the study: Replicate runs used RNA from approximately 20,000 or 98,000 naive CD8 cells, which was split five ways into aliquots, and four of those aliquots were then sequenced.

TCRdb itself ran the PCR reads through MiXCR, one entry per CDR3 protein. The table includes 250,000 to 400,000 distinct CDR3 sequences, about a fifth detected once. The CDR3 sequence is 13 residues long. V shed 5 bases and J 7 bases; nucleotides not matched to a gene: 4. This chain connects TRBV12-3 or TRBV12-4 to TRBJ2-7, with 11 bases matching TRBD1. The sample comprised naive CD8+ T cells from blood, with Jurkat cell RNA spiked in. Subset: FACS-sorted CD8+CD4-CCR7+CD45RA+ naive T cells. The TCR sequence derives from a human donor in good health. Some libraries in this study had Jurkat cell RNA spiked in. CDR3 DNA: TGTGCCAGCAGTCCAGGGACAGGGGGAGAGCAGTACGTC. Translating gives CASSPGTGGEQYV.